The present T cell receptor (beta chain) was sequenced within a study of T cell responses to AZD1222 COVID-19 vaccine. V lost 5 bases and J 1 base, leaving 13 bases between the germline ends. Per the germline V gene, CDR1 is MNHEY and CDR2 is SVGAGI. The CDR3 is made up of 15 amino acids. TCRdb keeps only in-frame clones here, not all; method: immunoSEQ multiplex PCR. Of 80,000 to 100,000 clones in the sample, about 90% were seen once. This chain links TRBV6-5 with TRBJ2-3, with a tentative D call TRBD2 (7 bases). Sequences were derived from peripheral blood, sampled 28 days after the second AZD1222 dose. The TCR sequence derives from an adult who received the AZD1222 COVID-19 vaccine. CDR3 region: CASSPEGGGTDTQYF. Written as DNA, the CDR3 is TGTGCCAGCAGTCCCGAGGGGGGGGGCACAGATACGCAGTATTTT.